This paragraph covers one T cell receptor (beta chain) sequence. Antigen: not known. The data belong to a study of CD8 T cells in Susac syndrome. Study details: Intravenous immunoglobulin alone or corticosteroids were being given to patients with Susac syndrome at blood draw, unless they were therapy-naive. Findings and caveats of the study: There were fewer than 20 Susac-specific public clones in total CD8+ repertoires and roughly 5 in CD8+ TEMRA repertoires.

The markers CD27 and CD45RA, used in staining, defined memory subsets for TEMRA sorting. The study sequenced TCR beta in blood CD8+ and CD4+ T cells. The CDR3 length is 16 residues. Per the germline V gene, CDR1 is SEHNR and CDR2 is FQNEAQ (reference sequence). The trim removed 1 base at V and 2 bases at J, leaving 8 bases unmatched. Reverse transcription of roughly 0.45 to 1 ug RNA was carried out with random hexamers. TCRdb called the immunoSEQ multiplex PCR reads again in MiXCR, with one record for every CDR3 protein. The table shows just over 2,500 distinct CDR3 sequences, with roughly 74% occurring only once.

The chain combines TRBV7-9 with TRBJ2-7, with 7 bases fitting TRBD1. This clonotype was sampled from a human donor with Susac syndrome. Sequenced sample: CD8+ TEMRA cells from PBMCs. Subset in this sample: FACS-sorted terminally differentiated effector memory CD8+ T cells re-expressing CD45RA (CD8+ TEMRA). CDR3 in DNA: TGTGCCAGCAGCTTAGAGGCCGGACAGGCCCCCTACGAGCAGTACTTC. It is translated as CASSLEAGQAPYEQYF.